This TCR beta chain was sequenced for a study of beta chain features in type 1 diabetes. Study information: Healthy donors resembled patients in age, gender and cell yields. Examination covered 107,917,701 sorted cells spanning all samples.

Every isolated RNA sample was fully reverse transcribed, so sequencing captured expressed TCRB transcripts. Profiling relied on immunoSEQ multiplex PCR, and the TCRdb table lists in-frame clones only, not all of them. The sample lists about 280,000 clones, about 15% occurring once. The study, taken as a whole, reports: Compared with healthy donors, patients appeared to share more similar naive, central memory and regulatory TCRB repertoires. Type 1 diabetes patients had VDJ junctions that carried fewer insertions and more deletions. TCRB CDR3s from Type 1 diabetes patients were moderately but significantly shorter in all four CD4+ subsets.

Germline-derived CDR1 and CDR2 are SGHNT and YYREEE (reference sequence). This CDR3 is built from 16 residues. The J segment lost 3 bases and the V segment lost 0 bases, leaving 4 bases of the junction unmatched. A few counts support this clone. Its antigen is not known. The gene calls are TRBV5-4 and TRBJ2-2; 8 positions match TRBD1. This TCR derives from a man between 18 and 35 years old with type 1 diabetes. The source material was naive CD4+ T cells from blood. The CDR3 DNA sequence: TGTGCCAGCAGCTTGGTTGACAGGGGTCACACCGGGGAGCTGTTTTTT. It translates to CASSLVDRGHTGELFF. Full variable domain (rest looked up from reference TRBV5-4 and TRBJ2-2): ETGVTQSPTHLIKTRGQQVTLRCSSQSGHNTVSWYQQALGQGPQFIFQYYREEENGRGNFPPRFSGLQFPNYSSELNVNALELDDSALYLCASSLVDRGHTGELFFGEGSRLTVL.